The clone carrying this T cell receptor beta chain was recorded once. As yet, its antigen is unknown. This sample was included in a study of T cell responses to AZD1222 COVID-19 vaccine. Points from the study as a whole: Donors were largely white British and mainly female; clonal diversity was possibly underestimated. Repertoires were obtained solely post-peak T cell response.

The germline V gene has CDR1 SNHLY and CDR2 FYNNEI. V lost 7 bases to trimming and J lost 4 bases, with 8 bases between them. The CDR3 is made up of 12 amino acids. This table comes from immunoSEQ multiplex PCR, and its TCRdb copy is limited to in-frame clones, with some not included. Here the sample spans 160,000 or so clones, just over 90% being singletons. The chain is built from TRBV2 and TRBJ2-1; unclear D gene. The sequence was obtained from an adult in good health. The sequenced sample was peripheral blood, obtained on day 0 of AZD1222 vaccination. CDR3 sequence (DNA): TGTGCCAGCATCGACGGTTACAATGAGCAGTTCTTC. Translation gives CASIDGYNEQFF.